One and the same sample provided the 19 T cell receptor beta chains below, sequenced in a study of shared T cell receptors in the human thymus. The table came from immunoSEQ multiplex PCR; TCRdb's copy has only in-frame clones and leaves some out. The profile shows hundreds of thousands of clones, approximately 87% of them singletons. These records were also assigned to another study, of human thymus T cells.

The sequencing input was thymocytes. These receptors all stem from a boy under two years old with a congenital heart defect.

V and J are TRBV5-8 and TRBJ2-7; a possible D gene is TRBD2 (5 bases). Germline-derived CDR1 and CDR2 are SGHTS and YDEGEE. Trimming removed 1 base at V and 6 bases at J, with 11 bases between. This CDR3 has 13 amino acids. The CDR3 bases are TGTGCCAGCAGCTTGACTAGTTTGGGCGAGCAGTACTTC. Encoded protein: CASSLTSLGEQYF.

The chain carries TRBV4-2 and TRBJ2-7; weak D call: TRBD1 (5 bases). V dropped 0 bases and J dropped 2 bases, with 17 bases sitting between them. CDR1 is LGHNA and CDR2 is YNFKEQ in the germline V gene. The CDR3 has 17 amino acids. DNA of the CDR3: TGTGCCAGCAGCCAAGATCGTCTAAGGACATGGACCTACGAGCAGTACTTC. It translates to CASSQDRLRTWTYEQYF.

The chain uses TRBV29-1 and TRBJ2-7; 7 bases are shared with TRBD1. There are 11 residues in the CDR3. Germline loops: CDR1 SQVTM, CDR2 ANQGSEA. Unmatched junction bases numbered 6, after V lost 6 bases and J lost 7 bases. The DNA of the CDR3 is TGCAGCGTCCTCACAGGGGAGGAGCAGTACTTC. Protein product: CSVLTGEEQYF.

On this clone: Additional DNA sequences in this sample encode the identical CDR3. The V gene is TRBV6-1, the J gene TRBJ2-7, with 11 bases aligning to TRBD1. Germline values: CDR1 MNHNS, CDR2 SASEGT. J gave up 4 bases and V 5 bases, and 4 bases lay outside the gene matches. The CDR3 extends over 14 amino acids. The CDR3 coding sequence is TGTGCCAGCAGTACCGGGACAGGGGGTTACGAGCAGTACTTC. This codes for CASSTGTGGYEQYF.

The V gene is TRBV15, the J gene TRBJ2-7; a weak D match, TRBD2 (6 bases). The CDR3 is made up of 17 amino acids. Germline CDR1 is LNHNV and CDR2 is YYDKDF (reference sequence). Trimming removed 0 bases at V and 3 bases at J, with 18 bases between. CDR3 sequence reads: CATSRDEGAGSRYEQYF. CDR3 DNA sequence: TGTGCCACCAGCAGAGATGAAGGTGCCGGGAGTCGCTACGAGCAGTACTTC. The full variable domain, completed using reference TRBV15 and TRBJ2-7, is DAMVIQNPRYQVTQFGKPVTLSCSQTLNHNVMYWYQQKSSQAPKLLFHYYDKDFNNEADTPDNFQSRRPNTSFCFLDIRSPGLGDTAMYLCATSRDEGAGSRYEQYFGPGTRLTVT.

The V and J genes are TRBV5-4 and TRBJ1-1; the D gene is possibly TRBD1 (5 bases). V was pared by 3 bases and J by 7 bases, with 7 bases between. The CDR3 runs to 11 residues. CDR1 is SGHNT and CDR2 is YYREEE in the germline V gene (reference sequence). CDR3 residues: CASSWRGEAFF. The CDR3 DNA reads TGTGCCAGCAGCTGGAGGGGTGAAGCTTTCTTT.

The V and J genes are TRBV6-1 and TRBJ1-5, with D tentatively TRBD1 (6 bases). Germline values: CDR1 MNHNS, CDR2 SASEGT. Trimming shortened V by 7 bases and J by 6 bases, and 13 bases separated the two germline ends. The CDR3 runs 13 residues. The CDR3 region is CASTRGGVQPQHF. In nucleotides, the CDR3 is TGTGCCAGCACCCGAGGGGGGGTTCAGCCCCAGCATTTT.

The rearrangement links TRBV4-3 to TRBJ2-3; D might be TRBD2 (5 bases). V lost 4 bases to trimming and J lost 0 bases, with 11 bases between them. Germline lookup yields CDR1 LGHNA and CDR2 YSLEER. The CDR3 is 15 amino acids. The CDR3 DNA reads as TGCGCCAGCAGCCTTGAGACGGGGAGCACAGATACGCAGTATTTT. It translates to CASSLETGSTDTQYF.

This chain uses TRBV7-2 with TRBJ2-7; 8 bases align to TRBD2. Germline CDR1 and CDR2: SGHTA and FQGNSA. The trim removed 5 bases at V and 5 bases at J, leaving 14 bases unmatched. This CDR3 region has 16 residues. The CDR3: CASSAGFQRETHEQYF. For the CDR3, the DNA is TGTGCCAGCAGCGCCGGGTTCCAGCGGGAGACTCACGAGCAGTACTTC.

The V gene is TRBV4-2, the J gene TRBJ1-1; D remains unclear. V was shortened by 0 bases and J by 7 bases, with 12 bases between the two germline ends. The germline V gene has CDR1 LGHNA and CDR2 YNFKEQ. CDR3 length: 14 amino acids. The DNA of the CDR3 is TGTGCCAGCAGCCAAGATTTAACAGTCGGTGAAGCTTTCTTT. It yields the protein CASSQDLTVGEAFF.

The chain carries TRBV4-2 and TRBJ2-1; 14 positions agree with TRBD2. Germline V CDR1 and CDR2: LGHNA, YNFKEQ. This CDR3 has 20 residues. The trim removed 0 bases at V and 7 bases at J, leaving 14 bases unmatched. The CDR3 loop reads CASSQDPGLAGGWGSNEQFF. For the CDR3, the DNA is TGTGCCAGCAGCCAAGATCCCGGACTAGCGGGAGGATGGGGCTCTAATGAGCAGTTCTTC.

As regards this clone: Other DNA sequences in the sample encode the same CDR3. The CDR3 DNA reads as TGTGCCAGCAGTCCCGGACAGGGGTACGAGCAGTACTTC. This translates into CASSPGQGYEQYF. This chain links TRBV27 with TRBJ2-7; 9 bases line up with TRBD1. The trim removed 5 bases at V and 4 bases at J, leaving 3 bases unmatched. The CDR3 sequence is 13 residues long. Germline V lookup: CDR1 MNHEY, CDR2 SMNVEV (reference sequence).

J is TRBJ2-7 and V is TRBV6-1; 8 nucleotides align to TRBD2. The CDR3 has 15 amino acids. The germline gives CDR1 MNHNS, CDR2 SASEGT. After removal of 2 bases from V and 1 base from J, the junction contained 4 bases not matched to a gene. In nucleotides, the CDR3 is TGTGCCAGCAGTGAAAGGGCGGGGGGTTCCTACGAGCAGTACTTC. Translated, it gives CASSERAGGSYEQYF.

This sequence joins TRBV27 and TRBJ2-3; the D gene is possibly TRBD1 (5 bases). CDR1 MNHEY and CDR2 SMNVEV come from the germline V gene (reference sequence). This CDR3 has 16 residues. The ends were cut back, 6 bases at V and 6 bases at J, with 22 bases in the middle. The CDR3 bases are TGTGCCAGCAGCCCCCAAGTAGATGGGGCGAGGGATACGCAGTATTTT. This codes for CASSPQVDGARDTQYF.

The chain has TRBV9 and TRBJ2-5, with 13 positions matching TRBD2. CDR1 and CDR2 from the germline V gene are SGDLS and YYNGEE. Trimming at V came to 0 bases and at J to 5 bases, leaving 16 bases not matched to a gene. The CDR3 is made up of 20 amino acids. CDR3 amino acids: CASSVADWELAGGSGETQYF. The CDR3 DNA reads TGTGCCAGCAGCGTAGCTGATTGGGAACTAGCGGGAGGGTCGGGGGAGACCCAGTACTTC.

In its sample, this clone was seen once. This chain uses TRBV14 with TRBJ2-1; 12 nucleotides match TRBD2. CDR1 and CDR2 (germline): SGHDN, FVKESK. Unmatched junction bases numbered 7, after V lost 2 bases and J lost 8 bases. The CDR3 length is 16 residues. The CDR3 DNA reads TGTGCCAGCAGCCAAACTAGCGGGAGGACCTTTTATGAGCAGTTCTTC. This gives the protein CASSQTSGRTFYEQFF.

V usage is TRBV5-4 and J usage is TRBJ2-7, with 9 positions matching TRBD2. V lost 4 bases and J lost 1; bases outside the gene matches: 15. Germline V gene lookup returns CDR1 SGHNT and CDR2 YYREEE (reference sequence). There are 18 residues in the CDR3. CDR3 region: CASSPTGGWREGSYEQYF. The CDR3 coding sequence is TGTGCCAGCAGCCCGACGGGGGGGTGGCGGGAGGGATCCTACGAGCAGTACTTC.

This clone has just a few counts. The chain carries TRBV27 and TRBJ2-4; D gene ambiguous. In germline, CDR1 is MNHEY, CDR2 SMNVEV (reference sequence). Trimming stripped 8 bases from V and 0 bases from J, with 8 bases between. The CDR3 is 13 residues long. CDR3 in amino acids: CASGPVAKNIQYF. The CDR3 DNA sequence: TGTGCCAGCGGGCCAGTAGCCAAAAACATTCAGTACTTC.

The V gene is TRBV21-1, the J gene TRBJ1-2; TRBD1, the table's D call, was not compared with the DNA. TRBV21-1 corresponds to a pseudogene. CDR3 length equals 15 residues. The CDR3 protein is CASSKEARGMSGYTF. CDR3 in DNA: TGTGCCAGCAGCAAAGAGGCCAGGGGGATGAGTGGCTACACCTTC.